This is a list of T cell receptor beta chains from one sample in a study of T cells in Graves' hyperthyroidism and ophthalmopathy. TCRdb re-called the multiplex PCR reads with MiXCR, one entry per CDR3 protein. The sample contains approximately 500,000 distinct CDR3 sequences, around 42% of which appear only once. Sequenced: peripheral blood or thyroid tissue (not recorded which). These TCRs come from a woman younger than 30 with Graves' hyperthyroidism. Each CDR3 is given without its conserved first and last residue. The D gene is left open where the match is weak.

D	J	V	CDR3
NA	TRBJ2-7	TRBV5-1	ASSLQYYDAYEQY
NA	TRBJ1-5	TRBV7-6	ASSLSPVDGSNQPQH
NA	TRBJ2-7	TRBV30	AWSDPSAYFEQY
NA	TRBJ1-2	TRBV3-1	ASSPDLKGLDGYT
TRBD1	TRBJ1-3	TRBV12-3/TRBV12-4	ASRTGRVIGNTIY
TRBD1	TRBJ1-1	TRBV6-2/TRBV6-3	ASSYQDRTYGYTEAF
TRBD2	TRBJ2-5	TRBV20-1	SARDPGLSRETQY
NA	TRBJ2-7	TRBV5-6	ASSLGSWYEQY
TRBD1	TRBJ2-7	TRBV30	AWSGQGIREQY
NA	TRBJ1-5	TRBV10-2	ASSGWTNNQPQH
NA	TRBJ1-4	TRBV2	ASRPTGPSGREKLF
TRBD1	TRBJ1-1	TRBV29-1	SARQGAPEAF
TRBD2	TRBJ2-5	TRBV12-3/TRBV12-4	ASSRAGTTSETQY
NA	TRBJ1-3	TRBV19	ASSAQGRANTIY
TRBD1	TRBJ1-4	TRBV7-9	ASTRGTDEKLF
TRBD1	TRBJ1-3	TRBV24-1	ATSDPNPQGNTIY
TRBD2	NA	TRBV6-1	ASRGLAGVTDTQY
NA	TRBJ1-2	TRBV7-2	ASSPGTIGYT
TRBD1	TRBJ1-5	TRBV7-2	ASSHLRDRGAH
NA	TRBJ2-7	TRBV11-2	ASSFARDYYEQY
TRBD2	TRBJ2-5	TRBV12-3/TRBV12-4	ASSCRSGRRETQY
TRBD1	TRBJ1-5	TRBV2	ASRDSAGNQPQH
NA	TRBJ2-7	TRBV25-1	ASSESGQVYEQY
NA	TRBJ1-5	TRBV6-1	ASSSQDGAGQPQH
TRBD1	TRBJ1-2	TRBV2	ASRGQGAPGYT
NA	TRBJ2-7	TRBV7-2	ASSLAPGENYEQY
TRBD2	TRBJ2-7	TRBV7-3	ASSTSGRANEQY
NA	TRBJ2-2	TRBV10-3	AIRTTGELF
NA	TRBJ1-1	TRBV7-2	ASSLAVGGRNTEAF
NA	TRBJ1-5	TRBV20-1	SASSLADSNQPQH
NA	TRBJ1-1	TRBV6-2/TRBV6-3	ASSYEGNTEAF
NA	TRBJ1-1	TRBV6-2/TRBV6-3	ASIPAAAANTEAF
NA	TRBJ1-1	TRBV7-8	ASSLRAATEAF
NA	TRBJ1-5	TRBV7-2	ASSQGGGSYSNQPQH
NA	TRBJ1-1	TRBV20-1	SAKDPTAANTEAF
TRBD2	TRBJ2-7	TRBV29-1	SVGGGPLYEQY
NA	TRBJ2-2	TRBV12-3/TRBV12-4	ASSPTQNVGELF
NA	TRBJ1-6	TRBV15	ATSRGVVYNSPLH
NA	TRBJ2-7	TRBV20-1	SASSVAGAGEQY
NA	TRBJ1-2	TRBV27	ASRESNYGYT
NA	TRBJ1-2	TRBV11-2	ASSPIRGNYGYT
TRBD1	TRBJ1-2	TRBV7-8	ASSSVGAGGGYGYT
NA	TRBJ1-2	TRBV5-1	ASSLGLDYGYT
NA	TRBJ1-4	TRBV9	ASSVGFGQTNEKLF
TRBD2	TRBJ2-5	TRBV6-2/TRBV6-3	ASSYQREGLGETQY
TRBD1	TRBJ1-2	TRBV29-1	SVDPWGQGYGYT